The entry below gives a single T cell receptor (beta chain) sequence along with its context. Its antigen is as yet unknown. Other DNA sequences within the sample encode an identical CDR3. The entry originates in a study of shared clonotypes between healthy human individuals. Whole-study findings and limits: Four donors had roughly 5% of their naive CD4 clonotypes in common. Measured sharing among donors was expected to vary with sequencing depth.

This CDR3 contains 12 residues. Germline V gene lookup returns CDR1 SGHRS and CDR2 YFSETQ. With 4 bases removed from V and 0 bases from J, the gap between germline ends came to 5 bases. Assay: immunoSEQ multiplex PCR; the TCRdb copy retains only in-frame clones and omits some. The sample records about 700,000 clones, under 95% being singletons. Only CD45RO-negative cells positively selected for CCR7 counted as naive CD8 cells, so terminally differentiated effector memory CD45RA+ cells were excluded. Sequencing used naive CD8+ T cells sorted from blood. This sequence originates from a man aged 25 to 40 in good health. The chain employs TRBV5-1 and TRBJ2-7; D ambiguous. CDR3 sequence (DNA): TGCGCCAGCAGCCCTAGCTCCTACGAGCAGTACTTC. Translating it yields CASSPSSYEQYF.